This T cell receptor beta chain was identified in a study of cytomegalovirus exposure and HLA in healthy donors. This clone was seen only once. The PCR had 60 Vbeta and 13 Jbeta primers. The data were produced by immunoSEQ multiplex PCR, yet TCRdb's version contains in-frame clones alone and is incomplete. The table has 170,000 or so clones, about four fifths seen once. This CDR3 contains 18 residues. The trim removed 4 bases at V and 2 bases at J, leaving 12 bases unmatched. Per the germline V gene, CDR1 is LNHDA and CDR2 is SQIVND (reference sequence). This receptor was identified in a young man in good health and CMV-seropositive. V gene TRBV19 combines with J gene TRBJ2-1; 9 bases agree with TRBD1. Sequencing was done on a sample of PBMCs. This chain's CDR3 is CASSNPGTGLGTYNEQFF. CDR3 sequence (DNA): TGTGCCAGTAGTAACCCCGGGACAGGGTTAGGGACCTACAATGAGCAGTTCTTC.